This T cell receptor (beta chain) was sequenced in a study of blood T cell repertoires in COVID-19. Study-wide background: Both acute and convalescent COVID-19 samples were obtained from the United States, Italy and Spain. T cells, B-cell-depleted T cells, or PBMCs supplied cDNA or gDNA.

V shed 3 bases, J shed 0 bases, and the junction held 4 bases outside the gene matches. The CDR3 sequence is 15 residues long. Germline values: CDR1 MGHRA, CDR2 YSYEKL. Original analysis: Nucleated cell number was recorded as an estimate derived from reference gene primer amplification. This table comes from immunoSEQ multiplex PCR, and its TCRdb copy is limited to in-frame clones, with some not included. For V, J and clone size, that table is used; D and trimming come from the DNA. The table lists a few hundred thousand clones, over 75% of them singletons. The receptor was isolated from a human donor in a cohort sampled during active COVID-19. The material sequenced was peripheral blood. V usage is TRBV4-1 and J usage is TRBJ2-7; 8 nucleotides line up with TRBD1. CDR3 in amino acids: CASSQEDRVSYEQYF. In DNA form, the CDR3 reads TGCGCCAGCAGCCAGGAGGACAGGGTCTCCTACGAGCAGTACTTC.